These 25 T cell receptor beta chains originate from one sample sequenced in a study of T cells in localized non-small cell lung cancer (TCRdb year 2020). Library construction relied on the immunoSEQ multiplex PCR assay. TCRdb provides this immuneACCESS table in a form limited to in-frame rearrangements. Some clones are lacking; in checked studies, under half of them reflect an unresolved V gene, and why the rest are absent is not known. Here the sample has roughly 6,800 clones; approximately 15% occur a single time. 4.5% to 5.5% of the sample is taken by the ten largest. This specimen was normal lung tissue next to the tumor, taken before any cancer treatment. These receptors were taken from a male donor older than 55 with stage II squamous cell lung carcinoma.

V usage is TRBV6-8 and J usage is TRBJ2-1; 11 bases match TRBD2. This CDR3 is built from 15 residues. The V gene's germline CDR1 is MNHGY and CDR2 SAAAGT. V trimming: 5 bases; J trimming: 9 bases; junction bases outside the gene matches: 9. CDR3 bases: TGTGCCAGCAGTGAGACTAGCGGGGCAGTAAGTGAGCAGTTCTTC. Its translation is CASSETSGAVSEQFF.

This clone showed up just a few times. This sequence joins TRBV25-1 and TRBJ1-1; D not certain. The V gene's germline CDR1 is MGHDK and CDR2 SYGVNS. This CDR3 region has 14 residues. The V end lost 2 bases, the J end lost 0 bases, and 7 bases lay between the germline ends. The CDR3 loop is CASSEGYMNTEAFF. For the CDR3, the DNA is TGTGCCAGCAGTGAAGGTTACATGAACACTGAAGCTTTCTTT.

The rearrangement joins TRBV28 to TRBJ1-1; D uncertain. Trimming cost V 2 bases and J 1 base, with 5 bases left between them. Germline V gives CDR1 MDHEN, CDR2 SYDVKM. The CDR3 runs 13 residues. CDR3 nucleotide sequence: TGTGCCAGCAGTTTAAACGGGAACACTGAAGCTTTCTTT. Its protein product is CASSLNGNTEAFF.

The chain carries TRBV7-1 and TRBJ2-7; perhaps TRBD1 as D (5 bases). TRBV7-1 is classed as an ORF, of uncertain function. This CDR3 is 13 amino acids long. Trimming left V 4 bases short and J 5 bases short, with 12 bases between. CDR3 DNA: TGTGCCAGCAGCTTAGTCGGCAGGGACGAGCAGTACTTC. It specifies CASSLVGRDEQYF.

This clone was detected a few times. V is TRBV18 and J is TRBJ1-1; 10 nucleotides align to TRBD1. The CDR3 runs 13 residues. Germline CDR1 reads KGHSH; CDR2 reads LQKENI. The V segment lost 3 bases and the J segment 8 bases; nucleotides outside the gene matches: 3. The CDR3 protein is CASSPDRGREAFF. The CDR3 DNA is TGTGCCAGCTCACCTGACAGGGGGCGCGAAGCTTTCTTT.

The chain uses TRBV6-8 and TRBJ2-7, with D possibly being TRBD2 (5 bases). V dropped 5 bases and J dropped 2 bases, with 7 bases sitting between them. Germline V lookup: CDR1 MNHGY, CDR2 SAAAGT. The CDR3 covers 12 residues. CDR3 in amino acids: CASSRGPYEQYF. The CDR3 DNA reads as TGTGCCAGCAGTAGAGGGCCCTACGAGCAGTACTTC.

In this sample, this clone turned up a few times. V is TRBV7-2 and J is TRBJ2-7; unclear D gene. Trimming pared 5 bases from V and 6 bases from J, leaving 14 bases between. This CDR3 has 13 amino acids. Germline CDR1 is SGHTA and CDR2 is FQGNSA. CDR3 DNA: TGTGCCAGCAGCAGCCGAACTCTACCCGAGCAGTACTTC. It specifies CASSSRTLPEQYF.

This clone is medium-sized by share. This rearrangement joins TRBV11-3 to TRBJ2-2, with D unclear. Germline assignment: CDR1 SGHNT and CDR2 YENEEA. The V end lost 7 bases, the J end lost 5 bases, and 17 bases lay between the germline ends. The CDR3 extends over 15 amino acids. The DNA of the CDR3 is TGTGCCAGCACCAGCTTAAGGATTGGGACCGGGGAGCTGTTTTTT. Translated: CASTSLRIGTGELFF.

The table lists this clone with a few counts. This chain links TRBV19 with TRBJ1-2, with D tentatively TRBD1 (5 bases). Germline CDR1 is LNHDA and CDR2 is SQIVND (reference sequence). The V end lost 6 bases, the J end lost 4 bases, and 15 bases lay between the germline ends. The CDR3 is 14 amino acids. The CDR3 loop is CASRIADKLYGYTF. The CDR3 bases are TGTGCCAGTAGGATCGCGGACAAGCTCTATGGCTACACCTTC.

The rearrangement joins TRBV6-8 to TRBJ2-1; 14 bases agree with TRBD2. The CDR3 is 15 residues long. The germline CDR1 and CDR2 sequences are MNHGY and SAAAGT. The V and J ends lost 5 bases and 9 bases, in that order; junction bases with no gene match: 6. CDR3 in DNA: TGTGCCAGCAGTCCGGGACTAGCGGGAGTCAGTGAGCAGTTCTTC. Its protein is CASSPGLAGVSEQFF.

The chain employs TRBV6-8 and TRBJ1-5, with TRBD1 matching 7 bases. The ends lost 6 bases at V and 3 bases at J; junction bases unmatched: 5. CDR1 MNHGY and CDR2 SAAAGT come from the germline V gene. The CDR3 contains 14 residues. The CDR3 reads CASSLGQVNQPQHF. For the CDR3, the DNA is TGTGCCAGCAGCCTCGGACAGGTCAATCAGCCCCAGCATTTT.

This clone was counted many times. The rearrangement joins TRBV11-3 to TRBJ2-5; no reliable D call. Per the germline V gene, CDR1 is SGHNT and CDR2 is YENEEA. The CDR3 length is 14 residues. The V and J ends lost 3 bases and 2 bases respectively, with 10 bases between them. The CDR3, as DNA: TGTGCCAGCAGCTTGGGGATGCAGCAAGAGACCCAGTACTTC. This codes for CASSLGMQQETQYF.

This clone has just a few counts. V gene TRBV28 combines with J gene TRBJ2-7; D is unclear. This CDR3 is built from 13 residues. The germline CDR1 and CDR2 sequences are MDHEN and SYDVKM. V was trimmed by 3 bases and J by 6 bases, leaving 12 bases between them. This chain's CDR3 is CASSFGILSEQYF. DNA of the CDR3: TGTGCCAGCAGTTTCGGTATCCTGAGCGAGCAGTACTTC.

The chain combines TRBV19 with TRBJ1-5, with no clear D. This CDR3 region has 14 residues. Germline lookup yields CDR1 LNHDA and CDR2 SQIVND (reference sequence). The V and J ends lost 7 bases and 3 bases respectively, with 13 bases between them. The CDR3 DNA reads TGTGCCAGTAAGGGCCAGGTTGACAATCAGCCCCAGCATTTT. Translated, it gives CASKGQVDNQPQHF.

This clone was seen only a few times. The rearrangement joins TRBV28 to TRBJ1-1, with a possible D match to TRBD1 (5 bases). This CDR3 has 14 amino acids. Germline V lookup: CDR1 MDHEN, CDR2 SYDVKM. Trimming left V 3 bases short and J 1 base short, with 9 bases between. CDR3 in amino acids: CASSLGTKNTEAFF. The CDR3 DNA follows: TGTGCCAGCAGTTTGGGGACGAAGAACACTGAAGCTTTCTTT.

Written as DNA, the CDR3 is TGTGCCAGCAGCCCCGGTAGGAGGGCCACTGAAGCTTTCTTT. Its protein is CASSPGRRATEAFF. This chain uses TRBV11-3 with TRBJ1-1; D is unclear. V lost 5 bases, J lost 4 bases, and 14 bases lay in between. CDR1 SGHNT and CDR2 YENEEA come from the germline V gene. The CDR3 spans 14 residues. The full variable domain, completed using reference TRBV11-3 and TRBJ1-1, is EAGVVQSPRYKIIEKKQPVAFWCNPISGHNTLYWYLQNLGQGPELLIRYENEEAVDDSQLPKDRFSAERLKGVDSTLKIQPAELGDSAVYLCASSPGRRATEAFFGQGTRLTVV.

This clone is termed medium-sized. The chain recombines TRBV11-3 with TRBJ2-1; the match to TRBD2 covers 9 bases. V shed 4 bases, J shed 4 bases, and the junction held 5 bases outside the gene matches. Germline-derived CDR1 and CDR2 are SGHNT and YENEEA. This CDR3 has 15 amino acids. CDR3 in DNA: TGTGCCAGCAGCTCGACTAGCGGCCAATACAATGAGCAGTTCTTC. Its protein is CASSSTSGQYNEQFF.

Sample share makes this clone medium-sized. The chain employs TRBV11-3 and TRBJ2-7, with D possibly matching TRBD2 (6 bases). The CDR3 covers 14 residues. With 5 bases removed from V and 2 bases from J, the gap between germline ends came to 13 bases. Germline CDR1 and CDR2: SGHNT and YENEEA. CDR3 DNA sequence: TGTGCCAGCAGCCCCGATGGCGGGACCTACGAGCAGTACTTC. Translated: CASSPDGGTYEQYF.

Only one count was recorded for this clone. The rearrangement links TRBV19 to TRBJ2-1; D perhaps matches TRBD2 (5 bases). The ends were cut back, 3 bases at V and 10 bases at J, with 10 bases in the middle. Germline loops: CDR1 LNHDA, CDR2 SQIVND (reference sequence). The CDR3 runs 12 residues. Here the CDR3 reads CASSMSPGEQFF. In DNA, the CDR3 is TGTGCCAGTAGTATGTCTCCGGGGGAGCAGTTCTTC.

In its sample, this clone was seen many times. The chain carries TRBV11-3 and TRBJ1-1, with D perhaps TRBD1 (6 bases). Germline CDR1 and CDR2: SGHNT and YENEEA. V was trimmed by 5 bases and J by 1 base, leaving 17 bases between them. This CDR3 is 16 amino acids long. The CDR3 DNA follows: TGTGCCAGCAGCACCAAAAGGGGGGCACCGAACACTGAAGCTTTCTTT. Protein product: CASSTKRGAPNTEAFF.

The chain employs TRBV6-8 and TRBJ2-4; D ambiguous. The CDR3 is 12 amino acids. The V end lost 5 bases, the J end lost 8 bases, and 10 bases lay between the germline ends. The V gene's germline CDR1 is MNHGY and CDR2 SAAAGT. CDR3: CASSLNFDIQYF. The CDR3 DNA follows: TGTGCCAGCAGTCTGAACTTCGACATTCAGTACTTC.

This sequence joins TRBV6-8 and TRBJ2-2; TRBD1 might be the D (6 bases). This CDR3 region has 15 residues. The germline V gene encodes CDR1 MNHGY and CDR2 SAAAGT. Trimming left V 7 bases short and J 5 bases short, with 17 bases between. CDR3 bases: TGTGCCAGCATGGGGGCCGCGTGGTGGACCGGGGAGCTGTTTTTT. It specifies CASMGAAWWTGELFF.

This chain joins TRBV19 and TRBJ1-4, with D possibly TRBD1 on 5 matching bases. This CDR3 is built from 14 residues. The V gene's germline CDR1 is LNHDA and CDR2 SQIVND (reference sequence). V was clipped by 3 bases and J by 4 bases, with 9 bases between them. The CDR3 is CASSMGRVNEKLFF. In DNA form, the CDR3 reads TGTGCCAGTAGTATGGGACGGGTTAATGAAAAACTGTTTTTT.

Within the sample, this clone is medium-sized (0.01 to 0.1%). The chain links TRBV9 to TRBJ1-2; 7 positions agree with TRBD1. Germline trimming cut 4 bases from V and 5 bases from J; bases unmatched to any gene: 8. Germline loops: CDR1 SGDLS, CDR2 YYNGEE. The CDR3 is made up of 14 amino acids. The CDR3 bases are TGTGCCAGCAGCCCGCAGGGACAGAGTTATGGCTACACCTTC. This codes for CASSPQGQSYGYTF.

This clone was detected only a few times. The genes are TRBV28 and TRBJ2-1, with 11 bases fitting TRBD2. Germline V gives CDR1 MDHEN, CDR2 SYDVKM. This CDR3 contains 16 residues. With V trimmed by 6 bases and J by 9 bases, 13 bases remained unmatched. The CDR3 DNA reads as TGTGCCAGCAGCTCCCCCGCTAGCGGGGGGAGGGGTGAGCAGTTCTTC. Encoded protein: CASSSPASGGRGEQFF.